The 24 T cell receptor beta chains reported below all come from one sample, sequenced in a study of blood T cell repertoires in COVID-19. Assay used: immunoSEQ multiplex PCR; TCRdb lists only in-frame clones, some missing. The table shows 180,000 or so clones, with nearly 90% occurring only once. Material: peripheral blood. The receptors originated from a man aged 45 to 65 with acute or convalescent COVID-19.

The rearrangement joins TRBV27 to TRBJ2-7, with 9 positions matching TRBD2. Germline V gene data show CDR1 as MNHEY and CDR2 as SMNVEV (reference sequence). The CDR3 extends over 17 amino acids. V lost 4 bases to trimming and J lost 2 bases; unmatched junction nucleotides: 12. Here the CDR3 reads CASSSIRRLAGTYEQYF. CDR3 sequence (DNA): TGTGCCAGCAGTTCCATCCGAAGGCTAGCGGGAACCTACGAGCAGTACTTC.

The rearrangement joins TRBV19 to TRBJ1-5; 10 bases are a match to TRBD1. The germline gives CDR1 LNHDA, CDR2 SQIVND (reference sequence). The V and J ends lost 9 bases and 6 bases, in that order; junction bases with no gene match: 2. The length of the CDR3 is 12 residues. CDR3 residues: CASRTGGQPQHF. The CDR3 DNA is TGTGCCAGCCGGACAGGGGGTCAGCCCCAGCATTTT.

This rearrangement joins TRBV28 to TRBJ1-6; the D gene is possibly TRBD1 (6 bases). The CDR3 is made up of 13 amino acids. With 8 bases removed from V and 4 bases from J, the gap between germline ends came to 9 bases. The germline CDR1 and CDR2 sequences are MDHEN and SYDVKM. The CDR3 coding sequence is TGTGCCAGCCGGACAGAGTATAATTCACCCCTCCACTTT. Its protein is CASRTEYNSPLHF.

As to this clone: Germline and junction disagree at one end, which may indicate a read error. This chain uses TRBV7-7 with TRBJ2-1, with D perhaps matching TRBD1 (6 bases). Germline V gives CDR1 SSHAT, CDR2 FNYEAQ (reference sequence). The CDR3 covers 15 residues. The CDR3 here is CASSLGRGNYNEQFF. DNA for the CDR3: TGTGCTAGCAGCTTAGGTAGGGGGAACTACAATGAGCAGTTCTTC.

This chain joins TRBV4-1 and TRBJ2-4, with 7 bases aligning to TRBD1. The CDR3 length is 13 residues. The germline gives CDR1 MGHRA, CDR2 YSYEKL. After removal of 3 bases from V and 13 bases from J, the junction contained 9 bases not matched to a gene. CDR3 residues: CASSHLWQGVQYF. DNA for the CDR3: TGCGCCAGCAGCCACCTATGGCAGGGGGTGCAGTACTTC.

The chain combines TRBV23-1 with TRBJ2-3; D unresolved. TRBV23-1 carries the ORF label, with uncertain function. The CDR3 runs to 14 residues. Trimming pared 0 bases from V and 1 base from J, leaving 5 bases between. The CDR3 region is CASSQSRCTDTQYF. The CDR3 bases are TGCGCCAGCAGTCAATCTAGATGCACAGATACGCAGTATTTT.

This clone has a single count. The rearrangement joins TRBV28 to TRBJ1-5, with D perhaps matching TRBD1 (5 bases). The CDR3 runs 16 residues. V lost 6 bases, J lost 4 bases, and 19 bases lay in between. Germline assignment: CDR1 MDHEN and CDR2 SYDVKM. CDR3 sequence: CASRPPPGGGNQPQHF. In DNA, the CDR3 is TGTGCCAGCAGACCCCCGCCGGGGGGAGGGAATCAGCCCCAGCATTTT.

Comment on this clone: Other DNA sequences from this sample encode an identical CDR3 as well. This rearrangement joins TRBV3-1 (or the pseudogene TRBV3-2) to TRBJ1-4; 7 positions match TRBD1. The CDR3 is 15 residues long. Germline lookup yields CDR1 LGHDT and CDR2 YNNKEL (reference sequence). V trimming: 4 bases; J trimming: 0 bases; junction bases outside the gene matches: 2. The CDR3 DNA is TGTGCCAGCAGCCGACAGGGCGCAACTAATGAAAAACTGTTTTTT. This gives the protein CASSRQGATNEKLFF.

This clone was recorded a few times. This chain uses TRBV5-1 with TRBJ1-1; the D gene is possibly TRBD1 (5 bases). CDR3 length: 16 amino acids. V lost 1 base and J lost 3, with 16 bases in between. CDR1 and CDR2 from the germline V gene are SGHRS and YFSETQ. The CDR3 sequence is CASSLRGGYSDTEAFF. The CDR3 bases are TGCGCCAGCAGCTTGAGGGGAGGGTACTCGGACACTGAAGCTTTCTTT.

This sequence joins TRBV7-2 and TRBJ2-5; D may be TRBD1 (6 bases). The length of the CDR3 is 15 residues. The germline CDR1 and CDR2 sequences are SGHTA and FQGNSA. V lost 6 bases, J lost 6 bases, and 20 bases lay in between. CDR3 amino acids: CASRPHSGTKKTQYF. CDR3 in DNA: TGTGCCAGCAGGCCGCACAGTGGGACAAAAAAGACCCAGTACTTC.

This clone appeared a single time. A read error may account for a junction end that differs from germline. CDR3 DNA: TGTGCCAGCAGCCAAATAGGAGGACTACACACTGGGGAGCTGTTTTTT. It translates to CASSQIGGLHTGELFF. The V call is TRBV3-1 (or the pseudogene TRBV3-2), the J call TRBJ2-2, with a tentative D call TRBD2 (6 bases). The CDR3 is 16 residues long. Germline CDR1 reads LGHDT; CDR2 reads YNNKEL (reference sequence).

The chain joins TRBV2 to TRBJ2-2, with 7 bases fitting TRBD2. CDR1 SNHLY and CDR2 FYNNEI come from the germline V gene. This CDR3 has 15 amino acids. J was trimmed by 5 bases and V by 3 bases; bases with no gene match: 6. The CDR3 spells CASSEAGAVTGELFF. In DNA, the CDR3 is TGTGCCAGCAGTGAGGCGGGAGCTGTAACCGGGGAGCTGTTTTTT. Looking up the rest from reference TRBV2 and TRBJ2-2 gives the full variable domain: EPEVTQTPSHQVTQMGQEVILRCVPISNHLYFYWYRQILGQKVEFLVSFYNNEISEKSEIFDDQFSVERPDGSNFTLKIRSTKLEDSAMYFCASSEAGAVTGELFFGEGSRLTVL.

The chain uses TRBV6-5 and TRBJ1-3; 8 bases are a match to TRBD1. CDR3 length: 15 amino acids. V lost 5 bases, J lost 0 bases, and 3 bases stayed unmatched. Per germline, CDR1 MNHEY and CDR2 SVGAGI. CDR3 DNA: TGTGCCAGCAGTACCACAGGGGGCTCTGGAAACACCATATATTTT. This gives the protein CASSTTGGSGNTIYF.

This rearrangement joins TRBV6-5 to TRBJ2-1; no firm D call. Trimming shortened V by 6 bases and J by 4 bases, and 16 bases separated the two germline ends. The CDR3 has 15 residues. Germline V lookup: CDR1 MNHEY, CDR2 SVGAGI. The DNA for the CDR3 is TGTGCCAGCAGCATCGGGTCGAAGGTGTACAATGAGCAGTTCTTC. Translating gives CASSIGSKVYNEQFF.

This clone appeared a few times. The V and J genes are TRBV5-1 and TRBJ2-3; 10 bases agree with TRBD1. V trimming: 3 bases; J trimming: 5 bases; junction bases outside the gene matches: 3. The CDR3 spans 14 residues. Germline V gene lookup returns CDR1 SGHRS and CDR2 YFSETQ. The DNA for the CDR3 is TGCGCCAGCAGCTCGGGACAGGGGAAAGATACGCAGTATTTT. Encoded protein: CASSSGQGKDTQYF.

This chain connects TRBV28 to TRBJ1-3, with D unresolved. The CDR3 consists of 15 residues. Deletions cut 4 bases from V and 0 bases from J, with 10 bases between. CDR1 MDHEN and CDR2 SYDVKM come from the germline V gene. The CDR3 DNA follows: TGTGCCAGCAGTTCCCCACGCAGCTCTGGAAACACCATATATTTT. It yields the protein CASSSPRSSGNTIYF.

This clone was seen only once. V gene TRBV7-3 combines with J gene TRBJ2-1, with TRBD1 matching over 7 bases. The V segment lost 1 base and the J segment 5 bases; nucleotides outside the gene matches: 8. The CDR3 covers 16 residues. CDR1 is SGHTA, CDR2 FQGTGA, per germline. In DNA, the CDR3 is TGTGCCAGCAGCTTAATGGCCGGGACAGTGAACAATGAGCAGTTCTTC. Its protein product is CASSLMAGTVNNEQFF.

This rearrangement joins TRBV6-5 to TRBJ1-6; 7 nucleotides line up with TRBD1. The V gene end was trimmed by 6 bases and the J gene end by 8 bases; junction bases not matched to a gene: 7. Germline values: CDR1 MNHEY, CDR2 SVGAGI. There are 14 residues in the CDR3. In nucleotides, the CDR3 is TGTGCCAGCAGACCCGACAGGGTGGATTCACCCCTCCACTTT. The encoded protein is CASRPDRVDSPLHF.

The J gene is TRBJ2-7, the V gene TRBV13; 9 bases fit TRBD2. J gave up 5 bases and V 5 bases, and 7 bases lay outside the gene matches. CDR1 and CDR2 from the germline V gene are PRHDT and FYEKMQ (reference sequence). The CDR3 is 14 amino acids. The CDR3 loop reads CASSKAGGRNEQYF. CDR3 coding DNA: TGTGCCAGCAGCAAAGCGGGGGGACGCAACGAGCAGTACTTC.

The genes are TRBV10-3 and TRBJ1-4; D is possibly TRBD1 (5 bases). CDR1 and CDR2 (germline): ENHRY, SYGVKD. The CDR3 runs to 15 residues. V was trimmed by 6 bases and J by 3 bases, leaving 14 bases between them. CDR3 nucleotide sequence: TGTGCCATCAGCGGGGGAGGGGCCTCTAATGAAAAACTGTTTTTT. Translation: CAISGGGASNEKLFF.

The chain uses TRBV5-4 and TRBJ1-5; 9 bases are shared with TRBD1. The V gene end was trimmed by 0 bases and the J gene end by 5 bases; junction bases not matched to a gene: 3. The length of the CDR3 is 15 residues. Germline V CDR1 and CDR2: SGHNT, YYREEE (reference sequence). DNA of the CDR3: TGTGCCAGCAGCTTGGGGGGACAGGGAGATCAGCCCCAGCATTTT. Amino acids: CASSLGGQGDQPQHF. Full variable domain (rest looked up from reference TRBV5-4 and TRBJ1-5): ETGVTQSPTHLIKTRGQQVTLRCSSQSGHNTVSWYQQALGQGPQFIFQYYREEENGRGNFPPRFSGLQFPNYSSELNVNALELDDSALYLCASSLGGQGDQPQHFGDGTRLSIL.

The gene calls are TRBV5-4 and TRBJ1-5; D perhaps matches TRBD1 (6 bases). The length of the CDR3 is 14 residues. The V gene lost 4 bases and the J gene lost 5 bases, with 13 bases spanning the gap. CDR1 is SGHNT and CDR2 is YYREEE in the germline V gene (reference sequence). CDR3 nucleotide sequence: TGTGCCAGCAGCCTGGGGGGCCAAGATCAGCCCCAGCATTTT. It translates to CASSLGGQDQPQHF.

The chain has TRBV7-9 and TRBJ2-2; D might be TRBD2 (6 bases). With 5 bases removed from V and 6 bases from J, the gap between germline ends came to 16 bases. This CDR3 is built from 15 residues. Germline V gene lookup returns CDR1 SEHNR and CDR2 FQNEAQ (reference sequence). The CDR3 coding sequence is TGTGCCAGCAGCCCCAAGGGACTTAACTCCGGGGAGCTGTTTTTT. Amino acid sequence: CASSPKGLNSGELFF. The full variable domain, rest sourced from reference TRBV7-9 and TRBJ2-2, is DTGVSQNPRHKITKRGQNVTFRCDPISEHNRLYWYRQTLGQGPEFLTYFQNEAQLEKSRLLSDRFSAERPKGSFSTLEIQRTEQGDSAMYLCASSPKGLNSGELFFGEGSRLTVL.

The genes are TRBV11-2 and TRBJ1-1; tentatively, D is TRBD1 (5 bases). V was cut by 6 bases and J by 4 bases, with 15 bases left in between. This CDR3 region has 14 residues. Germline V gene data show CDR1 as SGHAT and CDR2 as FQNNGV. CDR3 region: CASRPPGLSTEAFF. In DNA form, the CDR3 reads TGTGCCAGCAGGCCTCCGGGACTGAGCACTGAAGCTTTCTTT.